This T cell receptor beta chain appears in the sequencing data of a study of blood T cell repertoires in COVID-19. In the study overall: COVID-19 samples, acute and convalescent, were from the United States, Italy and Spain. T cells, B-cell-depleted T cells, or PBMCs provided the cDNA or gDNA that served as material.

In the study's own analysis: It was from reference gene primer amplification that nucleated cell counts were estimated. Generated by immunoSEQ multiplex PCR, the TCRdb table keeps only in-frame clones and is missing some. V, J and clone size are taken as reported in that table, and D and trimming were inferred from the DNA itself. The table lists around 86,000 clones, around 84% of them singletons, with more than 30% in the top ten. The sample was peripheral blood. The clonotype was recovered from a man older than 75 with acute or convalescent COVID-19.

CDR3 amino acids: CASSQGGTRIYEQYF. CDR3 in DNA: TGTGCCAGCAGCCAGGGCGGGACTAGGATATACGAGCAGTACTTC. The chain combines TRBV3-1 (or the pseudogene TRBV3-2) with TRBJ2-7, with 8 bases that match TRBD2. The CDR3 is 15 residues long. V was pared by 3 bases and J by 4 bases, with 8 bases of the junction left unmatched. Germline V gene lookup returns CDR1 LGHDT and CDR2 YNNKEL (reference sequence).